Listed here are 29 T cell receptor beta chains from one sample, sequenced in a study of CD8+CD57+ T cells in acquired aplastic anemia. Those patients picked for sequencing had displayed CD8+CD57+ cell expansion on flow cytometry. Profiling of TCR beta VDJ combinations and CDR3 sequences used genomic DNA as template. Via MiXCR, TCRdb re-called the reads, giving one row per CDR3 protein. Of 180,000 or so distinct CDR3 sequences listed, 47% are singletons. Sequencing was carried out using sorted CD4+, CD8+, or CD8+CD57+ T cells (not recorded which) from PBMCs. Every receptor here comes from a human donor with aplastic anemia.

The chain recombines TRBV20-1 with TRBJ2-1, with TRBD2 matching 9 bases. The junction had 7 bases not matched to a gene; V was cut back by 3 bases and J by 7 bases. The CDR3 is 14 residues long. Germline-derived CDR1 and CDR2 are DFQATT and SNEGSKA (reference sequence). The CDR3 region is CSASTSGRSNEQFF. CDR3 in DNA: TGCAGTGCTAGTACCAGCGGGAGGTCGAATGAGCAGTTCTTC.

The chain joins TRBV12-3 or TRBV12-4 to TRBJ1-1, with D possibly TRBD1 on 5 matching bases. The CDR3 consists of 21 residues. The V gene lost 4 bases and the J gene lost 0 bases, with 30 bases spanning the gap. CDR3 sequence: CASSSMPNVWRGKDMNTEAFF. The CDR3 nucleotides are TGTGCCAGCAGTTCCATGCCGAATGTGTGGAGGGGAAAGGATATGAACACTGAAGCTTTCTTT.

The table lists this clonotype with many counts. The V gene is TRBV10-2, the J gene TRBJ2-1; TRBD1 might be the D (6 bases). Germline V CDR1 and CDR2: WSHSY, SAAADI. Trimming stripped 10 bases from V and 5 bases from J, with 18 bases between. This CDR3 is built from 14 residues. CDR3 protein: CATNTQGLHNEQFF. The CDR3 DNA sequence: TGCGCCACCAATACACAGGGTCTCCACAATGAGCAGTTCTTC.

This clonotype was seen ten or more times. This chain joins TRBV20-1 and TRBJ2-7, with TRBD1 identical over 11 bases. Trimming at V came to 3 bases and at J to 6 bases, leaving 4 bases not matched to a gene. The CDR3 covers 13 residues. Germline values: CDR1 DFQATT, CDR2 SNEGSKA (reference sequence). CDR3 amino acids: CSARPGQGAEQYF. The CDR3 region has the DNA TGCAGTGCTAGGCCCGGACAGGGGGCCGAGCAGTACTTC.

The CDR3 is CATEGSRGETQYF. The CDR3 region has the DNA TGTGCCACCGAAGGGTCGCGAGGGGAGACCCAGTACTTC. The rearrangement links TRBV24-1 to TRBJ2-5, with a possible D match to TRBD2 (5 bases). Trimming left V 9 bases short and J 5 bases short, with 15 bases between. In germline, CDR1 is KGHDR, CDR2 SFDVKD. This CDR3 has 13 residues.

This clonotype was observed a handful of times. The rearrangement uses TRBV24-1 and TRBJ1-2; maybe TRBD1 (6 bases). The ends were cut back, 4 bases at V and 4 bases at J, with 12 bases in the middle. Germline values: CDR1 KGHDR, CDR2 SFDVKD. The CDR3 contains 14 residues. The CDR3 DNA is TGTGCCACCAGTGACGGACAGACGTCCTATGGCTACACCTTC. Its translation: CATSDGQTSYGYTF.

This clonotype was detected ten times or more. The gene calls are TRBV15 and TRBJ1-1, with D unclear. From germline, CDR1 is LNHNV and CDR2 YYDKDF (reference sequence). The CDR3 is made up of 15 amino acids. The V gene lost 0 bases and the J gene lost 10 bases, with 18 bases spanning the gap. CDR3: CATSRDHTPGRGAFF. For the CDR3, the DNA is TGTGCCACCAGCAGAGACCACACACCGGGCCGAGGAGCTTTCTTT.

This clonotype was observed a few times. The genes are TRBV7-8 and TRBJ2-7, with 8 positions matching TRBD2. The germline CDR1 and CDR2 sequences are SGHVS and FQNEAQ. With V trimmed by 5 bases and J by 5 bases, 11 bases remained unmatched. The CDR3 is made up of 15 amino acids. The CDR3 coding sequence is TGTGCCAGCAGCCCTTGGCAGCGGGAGACGGACGAGCAGTACTTC. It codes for CASSPWQRETDEQYF.

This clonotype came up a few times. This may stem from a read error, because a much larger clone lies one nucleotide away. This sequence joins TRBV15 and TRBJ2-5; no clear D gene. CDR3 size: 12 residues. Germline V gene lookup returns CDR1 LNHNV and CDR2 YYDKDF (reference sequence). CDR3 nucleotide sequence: TGTGCCACCAGCAGAGATCAAGCGACCCAGTGCTTC. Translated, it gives CATSRDQATQCF.

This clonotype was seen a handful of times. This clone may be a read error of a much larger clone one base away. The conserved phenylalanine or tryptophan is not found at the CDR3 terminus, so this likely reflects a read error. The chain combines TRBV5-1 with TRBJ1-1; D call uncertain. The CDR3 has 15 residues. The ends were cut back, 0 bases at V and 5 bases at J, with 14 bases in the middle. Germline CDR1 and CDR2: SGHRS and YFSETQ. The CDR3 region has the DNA TGCGCCAGCAGCTTGGAACGGGTTGGATGGACTGAAGCTTTCCTT. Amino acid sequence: CASSLERVGWTEAFL.

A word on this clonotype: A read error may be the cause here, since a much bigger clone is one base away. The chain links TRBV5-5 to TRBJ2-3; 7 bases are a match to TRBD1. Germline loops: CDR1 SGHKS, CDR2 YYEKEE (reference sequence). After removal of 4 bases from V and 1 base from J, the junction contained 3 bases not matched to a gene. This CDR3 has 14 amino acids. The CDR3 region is CASSRGQGTDTQYF. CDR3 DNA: TGTGCCAGCAGCCGAGGACAGGGCACAGATACGCAGTATTTT. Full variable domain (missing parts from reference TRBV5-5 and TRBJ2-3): DAGVTQSPTHLIKTRGQQVTLRCSPISGHKSVSWYQQVLGQGPQFIFQYYEKEERGRGNFPDRFSARQFPNYSSELNVNALLLGDSALYLCASSRGQGTDTQYFGPGTRLTVL.

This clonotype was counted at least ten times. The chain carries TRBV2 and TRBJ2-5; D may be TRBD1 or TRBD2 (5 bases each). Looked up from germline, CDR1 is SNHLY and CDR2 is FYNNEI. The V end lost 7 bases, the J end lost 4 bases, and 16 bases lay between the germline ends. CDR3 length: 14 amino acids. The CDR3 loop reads CASTRKGRGETQYF. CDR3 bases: TGTGCCAGCACCCGAAAGGGACGGGGAGAGACCCAGTACTTC.

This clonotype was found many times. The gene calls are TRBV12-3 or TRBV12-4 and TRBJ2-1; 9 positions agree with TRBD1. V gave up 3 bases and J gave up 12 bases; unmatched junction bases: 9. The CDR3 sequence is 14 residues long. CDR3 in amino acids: CASSLIGTGSVQFF. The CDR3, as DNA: TGTGCCAGCAGTTTGATAGGGACAGGGTCTGTGCAGTTCTTC.

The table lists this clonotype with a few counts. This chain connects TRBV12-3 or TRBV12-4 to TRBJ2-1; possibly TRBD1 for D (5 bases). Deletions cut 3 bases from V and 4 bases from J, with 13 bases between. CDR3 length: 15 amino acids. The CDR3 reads CASSFEKGIYNEQFF. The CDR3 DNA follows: TGTGCCAGCAGTTTTGAAAAGGGGATTTACAATGAGCAGTTCTTC.

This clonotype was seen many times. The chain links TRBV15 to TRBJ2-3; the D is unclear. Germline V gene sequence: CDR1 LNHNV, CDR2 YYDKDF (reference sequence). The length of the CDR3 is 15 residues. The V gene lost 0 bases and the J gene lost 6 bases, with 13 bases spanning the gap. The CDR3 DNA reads TGTGCCACCAGCAGAGATCGCGAAGGTGGGGATACGCAGTATTTT. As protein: CATSRDREGGDTQYF.

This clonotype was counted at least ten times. In nucleotides, the CDR3 is TGTGCCAGCACCGGGGGACGGCGAGGCAATCAGCCCCAGCATTTT. It yields the protein CASTGGRRGNQPQHF. The chain couples TRBV2 to TRBJ1-5; D possibly corresponds to TRBD1 (5 bases). Looked up from germline, CDR1 is SNHLY and CDR2 is FYNNEI. Trimming took off 7 bases at V and 2 bases at J, with 15 bases between the two ends. CDR3 length: 15 amino acids.

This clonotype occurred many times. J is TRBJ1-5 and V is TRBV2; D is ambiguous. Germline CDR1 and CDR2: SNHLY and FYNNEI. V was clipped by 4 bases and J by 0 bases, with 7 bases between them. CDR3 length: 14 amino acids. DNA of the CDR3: TGTGCCAGCAGTGGTAGGGTTAGCAATCAGCCCCAGCATTTT. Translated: CASSGRVSNQPQHF.

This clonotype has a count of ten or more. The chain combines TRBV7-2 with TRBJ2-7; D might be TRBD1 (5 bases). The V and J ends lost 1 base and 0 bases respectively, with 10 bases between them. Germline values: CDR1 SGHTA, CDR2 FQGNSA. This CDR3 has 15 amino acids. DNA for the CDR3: TGTGCCAGCAGCTTAGGACAGCAAAGCTCCTACGAGCAGTACTTC. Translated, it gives CASSLGQQSSYEQYF. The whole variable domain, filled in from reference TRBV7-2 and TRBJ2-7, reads GAGVSQSPSNKVTEKGKDVELRCDPISGHTALYWYRQSLGQGLEFLIYFQGNSAPDKSGLPSDRFSAERTGGSVSTLTIQRTQQEDSAVYLCASSLGQQSSYEQYFGPGTRLTVT.

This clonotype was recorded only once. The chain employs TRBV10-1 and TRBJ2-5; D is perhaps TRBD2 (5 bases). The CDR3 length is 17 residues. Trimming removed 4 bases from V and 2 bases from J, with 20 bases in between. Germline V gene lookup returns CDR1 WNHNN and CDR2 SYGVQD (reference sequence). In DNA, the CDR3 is TGCGCCAGCAGTGCTAGAACAGTCTCTGGACTTCAAGAGACCCAGTACTTC. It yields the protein CASSARTVSGLQETQYF.

Written as DNA, the CDR3 is TGTGCCAGCAGTGCAAGACAGGGGGATAATTCACCCCTCCACTTT. This translates into CASSARQGDNSPLHF. The chain carries TRBV11-3 and TRBJ1-6; TRBD1 aligns across 9 bases. Germline CDR1 SGHNT, CDR2 YENEEA. Unmatched junction bases numbered 5, after V lost 6 bases and J lost 5 bases. The CDR3 spans 15 residues.

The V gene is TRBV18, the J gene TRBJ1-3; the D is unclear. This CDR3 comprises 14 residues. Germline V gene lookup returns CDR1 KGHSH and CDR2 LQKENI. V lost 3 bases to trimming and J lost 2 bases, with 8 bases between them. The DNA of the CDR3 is TGTGCCAGCTCACCTTCCGGTCCTGGAAACACCATATATTTT. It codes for CASSPSGPGNTIYF.

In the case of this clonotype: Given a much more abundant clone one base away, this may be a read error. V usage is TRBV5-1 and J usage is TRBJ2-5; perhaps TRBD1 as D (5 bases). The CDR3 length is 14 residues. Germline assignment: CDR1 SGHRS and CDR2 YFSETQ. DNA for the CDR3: TGCGCCGGCAGCTTGATCAGGGACCAAGAGACCCAGTACTTC. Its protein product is CAGSLIRDQETQYF.

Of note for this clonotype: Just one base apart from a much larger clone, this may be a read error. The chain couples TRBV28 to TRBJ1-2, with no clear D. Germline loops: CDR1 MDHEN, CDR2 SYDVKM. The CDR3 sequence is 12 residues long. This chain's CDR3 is CANSPPNYGYTF. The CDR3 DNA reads TGTGCCAACAGTCCACCAAACTATGGCTACACCTTC.

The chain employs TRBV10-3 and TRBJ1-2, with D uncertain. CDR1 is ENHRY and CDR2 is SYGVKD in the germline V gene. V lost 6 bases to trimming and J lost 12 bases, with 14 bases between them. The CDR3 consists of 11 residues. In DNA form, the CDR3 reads TGTGCCATCAGGCAGCCCTCTGGAAACACCTTC. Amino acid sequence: CAIRQPSGNTF.

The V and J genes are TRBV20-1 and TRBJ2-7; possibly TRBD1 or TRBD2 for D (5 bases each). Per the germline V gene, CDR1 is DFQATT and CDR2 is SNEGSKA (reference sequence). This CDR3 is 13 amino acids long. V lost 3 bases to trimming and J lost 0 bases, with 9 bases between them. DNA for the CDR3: TGCAGTGCTAGTAAGGGGAGCTCCTACGAGCAGTACTTC. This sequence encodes CSASKGSSYEQYF.

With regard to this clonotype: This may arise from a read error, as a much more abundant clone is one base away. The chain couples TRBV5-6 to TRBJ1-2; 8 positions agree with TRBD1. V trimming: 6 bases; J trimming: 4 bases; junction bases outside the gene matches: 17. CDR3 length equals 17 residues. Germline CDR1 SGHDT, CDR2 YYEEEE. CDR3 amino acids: CASMPENRGEEGYGYTF. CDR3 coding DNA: TGTGCCAGCATGCCGGAGAACAGGGGGGAGGAGGGCTATGGCTACACCTTC.

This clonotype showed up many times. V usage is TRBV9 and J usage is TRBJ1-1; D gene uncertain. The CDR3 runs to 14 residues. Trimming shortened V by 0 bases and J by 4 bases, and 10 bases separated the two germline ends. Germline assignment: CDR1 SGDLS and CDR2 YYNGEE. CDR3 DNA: TGTGCCAGCAGCGTAGTAGGGATGGGCACTGAAGCTTTCTTT. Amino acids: CASSVVGMGTEAFF.

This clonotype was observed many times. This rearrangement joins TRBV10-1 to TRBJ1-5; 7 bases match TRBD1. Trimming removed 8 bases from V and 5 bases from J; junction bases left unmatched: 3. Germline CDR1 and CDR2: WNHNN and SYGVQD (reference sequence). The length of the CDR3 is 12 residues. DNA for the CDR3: TGCGCCAGCGGAGACAGGGATCAGCCCCAGCATTTT. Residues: CASGDRDQPQHF.

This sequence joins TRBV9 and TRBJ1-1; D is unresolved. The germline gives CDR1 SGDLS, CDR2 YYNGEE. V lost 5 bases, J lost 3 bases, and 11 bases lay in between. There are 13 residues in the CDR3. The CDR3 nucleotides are TGTGCCAGCAGAGGCGATGCGGACACTGAAGCTTTCTTT. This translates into CASRGDADTEAFF.